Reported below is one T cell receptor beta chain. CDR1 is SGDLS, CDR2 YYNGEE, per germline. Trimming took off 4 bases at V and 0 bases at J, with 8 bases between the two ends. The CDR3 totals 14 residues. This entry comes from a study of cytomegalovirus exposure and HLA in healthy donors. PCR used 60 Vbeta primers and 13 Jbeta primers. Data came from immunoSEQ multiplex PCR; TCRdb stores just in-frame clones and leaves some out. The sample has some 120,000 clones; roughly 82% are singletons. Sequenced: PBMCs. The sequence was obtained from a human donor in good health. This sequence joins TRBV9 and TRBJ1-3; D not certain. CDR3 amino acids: CASSPTGSGNTIYF. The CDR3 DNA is TGTGCCAGCAGCCCCACCGGCTCTGGAAACACCATATATTTT.